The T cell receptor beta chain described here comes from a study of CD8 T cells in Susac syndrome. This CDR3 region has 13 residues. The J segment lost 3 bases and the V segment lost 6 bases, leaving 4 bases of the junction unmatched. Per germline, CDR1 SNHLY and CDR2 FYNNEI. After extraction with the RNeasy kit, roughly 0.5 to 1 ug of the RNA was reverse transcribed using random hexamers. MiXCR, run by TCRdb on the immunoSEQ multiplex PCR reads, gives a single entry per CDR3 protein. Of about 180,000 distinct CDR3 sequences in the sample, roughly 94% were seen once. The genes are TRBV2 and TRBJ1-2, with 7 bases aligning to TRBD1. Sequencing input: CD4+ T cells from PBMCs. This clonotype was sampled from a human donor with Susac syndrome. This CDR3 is CASRVGTDYGYTF. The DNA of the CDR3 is TGTGCCAGCAGAGTAGGGACAGACTATGGCTACACCTTC.